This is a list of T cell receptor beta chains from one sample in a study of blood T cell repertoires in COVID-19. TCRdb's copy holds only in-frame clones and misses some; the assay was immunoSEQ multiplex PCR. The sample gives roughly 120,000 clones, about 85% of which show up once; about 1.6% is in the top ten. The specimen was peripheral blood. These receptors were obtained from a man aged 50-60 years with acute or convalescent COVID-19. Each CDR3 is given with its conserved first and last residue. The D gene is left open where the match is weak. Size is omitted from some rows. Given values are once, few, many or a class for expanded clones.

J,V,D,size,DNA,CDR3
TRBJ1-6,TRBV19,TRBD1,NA,TGTGCCAGTAGTATCGGACAGGGATATTCACCCCTCCACTTT,CASSIGQGYSPLHF
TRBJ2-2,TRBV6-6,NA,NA,TGTGCCAGCCGGCTGGGTCTAGTCGGGGAGCTGTTTTTT,CASRLGLVGELFF
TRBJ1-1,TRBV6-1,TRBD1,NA,TGTGCCAGCAGTCACGACAGGGGGCTCACCACTGAAGCTTTCTTT,CASSHDRGLTTEAFF
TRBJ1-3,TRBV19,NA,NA,TGTGCCAGTAGTATCGAACGGAGTCCCCGTTTCTCTGGAAACACCATATATTTT,CASSIERSPRFSGNTIYF
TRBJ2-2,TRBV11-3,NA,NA,TGTGCCAGCAGCTTAGAGGCGGACACCGGGGAGCTGTTTTTT,CASSLEADTGELFF
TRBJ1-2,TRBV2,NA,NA,TGTGCCAGCAGTGGCGAAAGTAACTATGGCTACACCTTC,CASSGESNYGYTF
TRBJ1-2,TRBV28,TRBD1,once,TGTGCCAGCACTCCCCGCCCCGGACAGGGGGCTTGGTATGGCTACACCTTC,CASTPRPGQGAWYGYTF
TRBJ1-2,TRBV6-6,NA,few,TGTGCCAGCAGTTACGATCAGGGATTGGTCGGCTACACCTTC,CASSYDQGLVGYTF
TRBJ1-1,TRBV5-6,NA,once,TGTGCCAGCAGCCGACGGACAGAGCGGGGGACTGAAGCTTTCTTT,CASSRRTERGTEAFF
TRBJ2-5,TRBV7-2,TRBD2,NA,TGTGCCAGCAGCTGGACCTCGGGGGGCCAAGAGACCCAGTACTTC,CASSWTSGGQETQYF
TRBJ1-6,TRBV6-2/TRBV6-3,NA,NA,TGTGCCAGCAGTTTACGGACAGTACGATGGGATTCACCCCTCCACTTT,CASSLRTVRWDSPLHF
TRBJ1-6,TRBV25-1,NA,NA,TGTGCCAGCAGTGAATCTAGAGGGTACAATTCACCCCTCCACTTT,CASSESRGYNSPLHF
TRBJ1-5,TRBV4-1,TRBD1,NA,TGCGCCAGCAGCCAGTTCGCAGGGACAGGGGGAGCAAGCAATCAGCCCCAGCATTTT,CASSQFAGTGGASNQPQHF
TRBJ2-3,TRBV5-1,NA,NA,TGCGCCAGCAGCTTTAGCGGAGATACGCAGTATTTT,CASSFSGDTQYF
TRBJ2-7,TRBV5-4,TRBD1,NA,TGTGCCAGCAGCTTAGGTTCTAGGCAGGGGGCCCACGAGCAGTACTTC,CASSLGSRQGAHEQYF
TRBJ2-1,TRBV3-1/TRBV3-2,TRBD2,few,TGTGCCAGCAGCTCGAGCGGGGGGGCCTACAATGAGCAGTTCTTC,CASSSSGGAYNEQFF
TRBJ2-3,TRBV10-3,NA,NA,TGTGCCATCAGTGGAAGCGATACGCAGTATTTT,CAISGSDTQYF
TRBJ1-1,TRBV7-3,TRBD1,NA,TGTGCCAGCAGCTCCCAGGGACAGGGAATAACTGAAGCTTTCTTT,CASSSQGQGITEAFF
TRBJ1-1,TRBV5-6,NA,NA,TGTGCCAGCAGCATCGGAGCTGTAATGAACACTGAAGCTTTCTTT,CASSIGAVMNTEAFF
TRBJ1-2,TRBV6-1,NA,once,TGTGCCAGCAGTGAAGCGCTTCAGGGATTCGGTGGCTACACCTTC,CASSEALQGFGGYTF
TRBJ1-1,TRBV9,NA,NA,TGTGCCAGCATCCCGACCCCCAGGGAGGAGGACACTGAAGCTTTCTTT,CASIPTPREEDTEAFF
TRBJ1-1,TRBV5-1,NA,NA,TGCGCCAGCAGCTTGGCCGACAGGTTGAACACTGAAGCTTTCTTT,CASSLADRLNTEAFF